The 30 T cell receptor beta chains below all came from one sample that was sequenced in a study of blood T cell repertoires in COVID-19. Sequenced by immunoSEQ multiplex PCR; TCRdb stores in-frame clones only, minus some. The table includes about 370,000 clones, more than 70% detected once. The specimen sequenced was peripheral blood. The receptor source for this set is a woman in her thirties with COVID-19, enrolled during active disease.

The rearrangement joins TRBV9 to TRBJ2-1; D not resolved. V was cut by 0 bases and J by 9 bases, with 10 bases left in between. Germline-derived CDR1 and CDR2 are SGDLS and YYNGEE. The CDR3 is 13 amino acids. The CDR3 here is CASSVGSWLEQFF. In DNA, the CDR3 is TGTGCCAGCAGCGTAGGGTCCTGGCTTGAGCAGTTCTTC.

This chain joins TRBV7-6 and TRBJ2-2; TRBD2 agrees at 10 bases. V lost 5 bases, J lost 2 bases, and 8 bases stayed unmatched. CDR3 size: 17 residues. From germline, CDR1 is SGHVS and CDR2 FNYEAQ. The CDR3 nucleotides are TGTGCCAGCAGCCGAACCGGACTAGCGGCAAACACCGGGGAGCTGTTTTTT. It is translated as CASSRTGLAANTGELFF.

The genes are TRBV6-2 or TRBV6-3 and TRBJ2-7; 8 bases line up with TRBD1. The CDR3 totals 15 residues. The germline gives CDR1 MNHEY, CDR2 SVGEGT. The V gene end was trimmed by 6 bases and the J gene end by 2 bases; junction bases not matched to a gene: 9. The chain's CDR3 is CASSSGTGTPYEQYF. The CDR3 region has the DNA TGTGCCAGCAGCTCTGGGACAGGTACCCCCTACGAGCAGTACTTC.

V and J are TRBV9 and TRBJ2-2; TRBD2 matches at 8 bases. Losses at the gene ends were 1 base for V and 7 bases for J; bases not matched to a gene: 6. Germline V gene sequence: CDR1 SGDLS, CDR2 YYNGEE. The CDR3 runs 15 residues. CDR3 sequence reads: CASSVRSGSGGELFF. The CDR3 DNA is TGTGCCAGCAGCGTAAGGAGCGGGAGTGGCGGGGAGCTGTTTTTT.

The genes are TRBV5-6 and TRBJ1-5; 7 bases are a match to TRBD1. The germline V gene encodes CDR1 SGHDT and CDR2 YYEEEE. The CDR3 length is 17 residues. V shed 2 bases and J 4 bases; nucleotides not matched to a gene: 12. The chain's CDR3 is CASSLGERGPKNQPQHF. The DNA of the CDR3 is TGTGCCAGCAGCTTAGGGGAAAGGGGGCCGAAAAATCAGCCCCAGCATTTT.

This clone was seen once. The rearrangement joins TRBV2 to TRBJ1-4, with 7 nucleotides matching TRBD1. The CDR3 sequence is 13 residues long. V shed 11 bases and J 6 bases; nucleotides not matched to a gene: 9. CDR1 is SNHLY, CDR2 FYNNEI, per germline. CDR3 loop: CAGKTGTYEKLFF. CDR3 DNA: TGTGCCGGAAAGACAGGGACATATGAAAAACTGTTTTTT.

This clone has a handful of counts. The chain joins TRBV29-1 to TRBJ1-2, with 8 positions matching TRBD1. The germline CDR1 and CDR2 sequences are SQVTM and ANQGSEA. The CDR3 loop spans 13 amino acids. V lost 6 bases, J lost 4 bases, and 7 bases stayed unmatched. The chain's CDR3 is CSVREDRAYGYTF. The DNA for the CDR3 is TGCAGCGTCCGTGAGGACAGGGCCTATGGCTACACCTTC.

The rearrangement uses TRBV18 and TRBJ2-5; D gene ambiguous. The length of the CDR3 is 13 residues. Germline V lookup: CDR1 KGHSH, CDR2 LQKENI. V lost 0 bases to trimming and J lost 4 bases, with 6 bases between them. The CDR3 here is CASSPPGVETQYF. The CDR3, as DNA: TGTGCCAGCTCACCACCCGGAGTAGAGACCCAGTACTTC.

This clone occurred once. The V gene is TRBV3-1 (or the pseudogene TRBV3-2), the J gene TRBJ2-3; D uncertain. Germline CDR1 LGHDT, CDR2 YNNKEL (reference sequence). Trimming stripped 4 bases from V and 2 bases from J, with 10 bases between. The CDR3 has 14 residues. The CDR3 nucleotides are TGTGCCAGCAGCCTGTTACAGATCACAGATACGCAGTATTTT. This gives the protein CASSLLQITDTQYF.

The CDR3 coding sequence is TGTGCCAGCAAGAGTGGACAGGGGGCCATGAGCTACACCTTC. As protein: CASKSGQGAMSYTF. The J gene is TRBJ1-2, the V gene TRBV6-5, with TRBD1 matching 11 bases. Germline V lookup: CDR1 MNHEY, CDR2 SVGAGI. This CDR3 is built from 14 residues. Trimming removed 7 bases from V and 9 bases from J; junction bases left unmatched: 10.

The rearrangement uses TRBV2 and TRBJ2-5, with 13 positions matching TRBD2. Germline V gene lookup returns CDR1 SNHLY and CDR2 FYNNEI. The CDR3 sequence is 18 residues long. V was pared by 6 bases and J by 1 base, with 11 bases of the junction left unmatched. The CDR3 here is CASSDSLGLAGLQETQYF. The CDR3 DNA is TGTGCCAGCAGCGACTCCTTGGGACTAGCGGGGCTCCAAGAGACCCAGTACTTC.

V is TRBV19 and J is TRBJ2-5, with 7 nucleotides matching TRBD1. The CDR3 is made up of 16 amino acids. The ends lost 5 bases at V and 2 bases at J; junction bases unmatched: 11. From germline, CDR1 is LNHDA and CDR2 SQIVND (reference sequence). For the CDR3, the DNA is TGTGCCAGTAGTCCCGCCCGGACAGGCCCTCAAGAGACCCAGTACTTC. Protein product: CASSPARTGPQETQYF.

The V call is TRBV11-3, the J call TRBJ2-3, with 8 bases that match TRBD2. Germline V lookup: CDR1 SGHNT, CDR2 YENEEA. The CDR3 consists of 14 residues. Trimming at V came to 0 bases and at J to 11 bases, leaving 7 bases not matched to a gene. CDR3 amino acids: CASSLDLRRGGQYF. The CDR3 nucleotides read TGTGCCAGCAGCTTAGATCTACGCCGGGGGGGGCAGTATTTT. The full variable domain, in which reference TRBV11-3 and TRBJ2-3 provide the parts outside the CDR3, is EAGVVQSPRYKIIEKKQPVAFWCNPISGHNTLYWYLQNLGQGPELLIRYENEEAVDDSQLPKDRFSAERLKGVDSTLKIQPAELGDSAVYLCASSLDLRRGGQYFGPGTRLTVL.

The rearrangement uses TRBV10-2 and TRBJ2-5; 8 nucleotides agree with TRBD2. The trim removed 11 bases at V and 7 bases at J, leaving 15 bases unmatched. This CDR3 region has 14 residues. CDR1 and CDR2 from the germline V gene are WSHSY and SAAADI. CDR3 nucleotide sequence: TGCGCCTCAGCGGTTGCGGGGGGAATTGTGACCCAGTACTTC. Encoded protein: CASAVAGGIVTQYF.

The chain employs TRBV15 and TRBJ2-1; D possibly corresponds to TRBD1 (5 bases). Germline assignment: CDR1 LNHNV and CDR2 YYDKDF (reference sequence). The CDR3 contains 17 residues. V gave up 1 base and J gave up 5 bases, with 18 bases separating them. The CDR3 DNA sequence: TGTGCCACCAGCAGAGCGGCCATTGGGGCGCTTGACAATGAGCAGTTCTTC. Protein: CATSRAAIGALDNEQFF.

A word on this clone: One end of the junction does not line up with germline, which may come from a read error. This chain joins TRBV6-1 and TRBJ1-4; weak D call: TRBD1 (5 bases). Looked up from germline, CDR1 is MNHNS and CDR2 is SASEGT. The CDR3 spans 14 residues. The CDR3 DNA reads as TGTGCCAGCAGGGAAGACAGACGGGGTGAAAAACTGTTTTTT. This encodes CASREDRRGEKLFF.

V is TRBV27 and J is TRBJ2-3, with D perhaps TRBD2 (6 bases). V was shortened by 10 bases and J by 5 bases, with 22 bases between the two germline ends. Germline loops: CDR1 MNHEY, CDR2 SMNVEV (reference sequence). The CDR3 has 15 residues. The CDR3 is CATGPKDYRGDTQYF. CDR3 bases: TGTGCCACGGGTCCGAAGGACTACCGGGGAGATACGCAGTATTTT.

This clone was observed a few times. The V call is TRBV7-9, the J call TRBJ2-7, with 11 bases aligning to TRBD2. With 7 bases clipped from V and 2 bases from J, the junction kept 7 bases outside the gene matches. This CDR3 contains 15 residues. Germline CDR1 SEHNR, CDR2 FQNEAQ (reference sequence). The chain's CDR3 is CASTIAGGPPYEQYF. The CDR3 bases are TGTGCCAGCACCATAGCGGGGGGGCCCCCCTACGAGCAGTACTTC.

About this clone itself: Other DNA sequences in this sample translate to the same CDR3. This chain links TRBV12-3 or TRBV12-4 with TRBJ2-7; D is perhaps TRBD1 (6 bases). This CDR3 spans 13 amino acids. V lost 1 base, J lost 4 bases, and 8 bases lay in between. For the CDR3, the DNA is TGTGCCAGCAGTTTAGGGCAGGGGTACGAGCAGTACTTC. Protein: CASSLGQGYEQYF.

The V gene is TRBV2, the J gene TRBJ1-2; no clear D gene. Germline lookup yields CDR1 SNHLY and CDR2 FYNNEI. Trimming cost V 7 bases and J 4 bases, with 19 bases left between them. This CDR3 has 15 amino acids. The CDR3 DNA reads TGTGCCAGCACCGAGGGAGGGCGGCACCCCTATGGCTACACCTTC. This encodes CASTEGGRHPYGYTF.

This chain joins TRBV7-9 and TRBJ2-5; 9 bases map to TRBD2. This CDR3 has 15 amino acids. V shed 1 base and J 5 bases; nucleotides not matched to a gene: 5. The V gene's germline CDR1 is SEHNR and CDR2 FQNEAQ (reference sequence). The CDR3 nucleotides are TGTGCCAGCAGCTTAGTTTCCGGACTAGCGGAGACCCAGTACTTC. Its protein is CASSLVSGLAETQYF.

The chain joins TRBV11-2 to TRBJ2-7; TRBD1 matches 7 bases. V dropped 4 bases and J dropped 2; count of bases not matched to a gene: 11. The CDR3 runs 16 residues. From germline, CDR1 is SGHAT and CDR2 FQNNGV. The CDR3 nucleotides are TGTGCCAGCAGCTCCCGAGACAGGGTGGGTGCCTACGAGCAGTACTTC. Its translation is CASSSRDRVGAYEQYF.

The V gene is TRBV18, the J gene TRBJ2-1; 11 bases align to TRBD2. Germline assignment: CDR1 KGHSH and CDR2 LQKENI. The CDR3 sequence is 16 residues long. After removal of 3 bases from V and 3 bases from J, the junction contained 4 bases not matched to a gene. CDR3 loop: CASSPASGRLYNEQFF. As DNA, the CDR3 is TGTGCCAGCTCACCTGCTAGCGGGAGGCTCTACAATGAGCAGTTCTTC.

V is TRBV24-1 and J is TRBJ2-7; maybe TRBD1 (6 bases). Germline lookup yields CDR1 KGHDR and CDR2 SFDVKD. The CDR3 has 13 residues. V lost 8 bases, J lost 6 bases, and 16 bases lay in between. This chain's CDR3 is CATTRTEVTEQYF. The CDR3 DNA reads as TGTGCCACCACTAGGACAGAGGTGACCGAGCAGTACTTC.

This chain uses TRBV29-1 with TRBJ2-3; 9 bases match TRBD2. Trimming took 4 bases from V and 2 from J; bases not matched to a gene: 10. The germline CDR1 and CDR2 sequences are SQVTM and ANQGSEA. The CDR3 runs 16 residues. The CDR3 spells CSVALLRGGYTDTQYF. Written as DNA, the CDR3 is TGCAGCGTTGCCCTCTTGCGGGGGGGCTACACAGATACGCAGTATTTT.

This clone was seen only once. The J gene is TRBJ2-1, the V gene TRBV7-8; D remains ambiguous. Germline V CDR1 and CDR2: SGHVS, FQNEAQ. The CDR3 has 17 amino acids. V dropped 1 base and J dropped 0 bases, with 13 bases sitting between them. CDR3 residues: CASSLEYAASSYNEQFF. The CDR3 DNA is TGTGCCAGCAGCTTAGAGTACGCGGCGAGCTCCTACAATGAGCAGTTCTTC.

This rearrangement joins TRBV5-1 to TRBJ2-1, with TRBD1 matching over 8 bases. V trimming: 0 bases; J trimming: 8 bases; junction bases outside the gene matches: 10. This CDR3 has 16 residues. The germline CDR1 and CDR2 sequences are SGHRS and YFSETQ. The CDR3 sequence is CASSLGRDRSRDEQFF. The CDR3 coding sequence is TGCGCCAGCAGCTTGGGGCGGGACAGGAGTCGGGATGAGCAGTTCTTC. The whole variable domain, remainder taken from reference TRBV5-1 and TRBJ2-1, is KAGVTQTPRYLIKTRGQQVTLSCSPISGHRSVSWYQQTPGQGLQFLFEYFSETQRNKGNFPGRFSGRQFSNSRSEMNVSTLELGDSALYLCASSLGRDRSRDEQFFGPGTRLTVL.

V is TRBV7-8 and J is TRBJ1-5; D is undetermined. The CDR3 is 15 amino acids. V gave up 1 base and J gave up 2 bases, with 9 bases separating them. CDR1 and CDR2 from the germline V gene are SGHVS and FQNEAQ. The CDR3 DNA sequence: TGTGCCAGCAGCTTAGGCAGAATCGGCAATCAGCCCCAGCATTTT. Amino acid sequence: CASSLGRIGNQPQHF. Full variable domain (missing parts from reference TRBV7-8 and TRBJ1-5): GAGVSQSPRYKVAKRGQDVALRCDPISGHVSLFWYQQALGQGPEFLTYFQNEAQLDKSGLPSDRFFAERPEGSVSTLKIQRTQQEDSAVYLCASSLGRIGNQPQHFGDGTRLSIL.

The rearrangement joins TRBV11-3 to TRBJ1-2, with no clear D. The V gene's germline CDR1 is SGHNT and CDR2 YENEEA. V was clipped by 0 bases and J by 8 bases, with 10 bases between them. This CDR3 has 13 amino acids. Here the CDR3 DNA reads TGTGCCAGCAGCTTAGACCTGTCGGGGGGCTACACCTTC. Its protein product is CASSLDLSGGYTF.

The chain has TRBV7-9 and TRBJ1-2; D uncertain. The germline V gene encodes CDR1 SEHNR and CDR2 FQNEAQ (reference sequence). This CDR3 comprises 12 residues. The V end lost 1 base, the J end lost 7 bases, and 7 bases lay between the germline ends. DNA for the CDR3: TGTGCCAGCAGCTTAGAGGCGGTTGGCTACACCTTC. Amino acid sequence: CASSLEAVGYTF.